The 21 T cell receptor beta chains below come from one sample, sequenced in a study of immune cell composition in non-small cell lung cancer. Normal lung sampling was at least 3 cm from the tumour, as distant as possible. TCRdb keeps only in-frame clones here, not all; method: immunoSEQ multiplex PCR. Among over 6,500 clones listed, 67% were seen once. Sequenced: non-adjacent lung tissue. The source is a human donor with non-small cell lung cancer.

This clone was recorded a few times. The rearrangement links TRBV15 to TRBJ1-2, with TRBD1 matching over 8 bases. CDR1 and CDR2 from the germline V gene are LNHNV and YYDKDF (reference sequence). The CDR3 runs to 14 residues. V lost 3 bases and J lost 5; bases outside the gene matches: 5. In nucleotides, the CDR3 is TGTGCCACCAGCAGTGAAGGGACAGGATATGGCTACACCTTC. The encoded protein is CATSSEGTGYGYTF. The whole variable domain, remainder taken from reference TRBV15 and TRBJ1-2, is DAMVIQNPRYQVTQFGKPVTLSCSQTLNHNVMYWYQQKSSQAPKLLFHYYDKDFNNEADTPDNFQSRRPNTSFCFLDIRSPGLGDTAMYLCATSSEGTGYGYTFGSGTRLTVV.

The chain combines TRBV10-3 with TRBJ1-6; maybe TRBD1 (5 bases). Looked up from germline, CDR1 is ENHRY and CDR2 is SYGVKD. With 10 bases removed from V and 7 bases from J, the gap between germline ends came to 17 bases. The CDR3 sequence is 14 residues long. This CDR3 reads CATQTGGENSPLHF. CDR3 sequence (DNA): TGTGCCACCCAGACGGGGGGGGAAAATTCACCCCTCCACTTT.

The chain couples TRBV28 to TRBJ2-1; 8 nucleotides align to TRBD1. After removal of 5 bases from V and 9 bases from J, the junction contained 12 bases not matched to a gene. The germline V gene encodes CDR1 MDHEN and CDR2 SYDVKM. The CDR3 has 15 residues. CDR3 in amino acids: CASSPRTGLGGEQFF. As DNA, the CDR3 is TGTGCCAGCAGTCCCCGGACAGGGTTAGGTGGTGAGCAGTTCTTC.

The chain carries TRBV6-6 and TRBJ1-3; the match to TRBD1 covers 9 bases. CDR3 length: 14 residues. The junction had 2 bases not matched to a gene; V was cut back by 5 bases and J by 3 bases. Germline V gene lookup returns CDR1 MNHNY and CDR2 SVGAGI (reference sequence). The CDR3, as DNA: TGTGCCAGCAGTCCGACAGGGGGTGGAAACACCATATATTTT. It translates to CASSPTGGGNTIYF.

The chain is built from TRBV30 and TRBJ2-3; TRBD1 is a possible D gene (6 bases). Germline CDR1 GTSNPN, CDR2 SVGIG (reference sequence). V was trimmed by 3 bases and J by 2 bases, leaving 21 bases between them. The CDR3 runs to 17 residues. DNA for the CDR3: TGTGCCTGGAGCCCCCGCGGTGGTGGGACACCCACAGATACGCAGTATTTT. This gives the protein CAWSPRGGGTPTDTQYF.

The genes are TRBV10-3 and TRBJ2-2; D is ambiguous. V gave up 2 bases and J gave up 0 bases, with 7 bases separating them. The CDR3 loop spans 15 amino acids. In germline, CDR1 is ENHRY, CDR2 SYGVKD. DNA of the CDR3: TGTGCCATCAGTGAGACGAGCGCGAACACCGGGGAGCTGTTTTTT. As protein: CAISETSANTGELFF.

The gene calls are TRBV9 and TRBJ2-5, with TRBD2 as a possible D gene (5 bases). The CDR3 covers 13 residues. Trimming left V 6 bases short and J 5 bases short, with 14 bases between. Germline lookup yields CDR1 SGDLS and CDR2 YYNGEE. The CDR3 bases are TGTGCCAGCAATGGTGCCCCGGGGGAGACCCAGTACTTC. It translates to CASNGAPGETQYF.

The genes are TRBV30 and TRBJ2-2; D perhaps matches TRBD2 (6 bases). This CDR3 region has 13 residues. Germline assignment: CDR1 GTSNPN and CDR2 SVGIG (reference sequence). The V and J ends lost 0 bases and 7 bases respectively, with 9 bases between them. The CDR3 loop is CAWSVGEVGELFF. CDR3 DNA: TGTGCCTGGAGTGTGGGGGAGGTCGGGGAGCTGTTTTTT.

V usage is TRBV29-1 and J usage is TRBJ2-1, with 8 positions matching TRBD2. In germline, CDR1 is SQVTM, CDR2 ANQGSEA. V trimming: 6 bases; J trimming: 1 base; junction bases outside the gene matches: 8. This CDR3 is 15 amino acids long. The CDR3 region is CSVYEAGGSYNEQFF. The CDR3, as DNA: TGCAGCGTCTACGAGGCGGGGGGTTCCTACAATGAGCAGTTCTTC.

The chain is built from TRBV7-6 and TRBJ2-1, with 10 bases lining up with TRBD2. V lost 1 base to trimming and J lost 2 bases; unmatched junction nucleotides: 5. The germline CDR1 and CDR2 sequences are SGHVS and FNYEAQ. The CDR3 contains 17 residues. The CDR3 sequence: CASSLGPSGSPYNEQFF. CDR3 bases: TGTGCCAGCAGCTTAGGGCCTAGCGGGAGTCCCTACAATGAGCAGTTCTTC.

The genes are TRBV11-2 and TRBJ2-7, with D possibly being TRBD1 (5 bases). CDR1 is SGHAT and CDR2 is FQNNGV in the germline V gene. Deletions cut 1 base from V and 3 bases from J, with 10 bases between. This CDR3 is built from 14 residues. The CDR3 nucleotides are TGTGCCAGCAGCTTAGCGGCAGGGCGCTACGAGCAGTACTTC. The encoded protein is CASSLAAGRYEQYF.

This clone has a handful of counts. The V gene is TRBV28, the J gene TRBJ1-6; D is possibly TRBD1 (6 bases). Germline values: CDR1 MDHEN, CDR2 SYDVKM. Trimming left V 8 bases short and J 9 bases short, with 14 bases between. The CDR3 contains 13 residues. This CDR3 is CASREGVISPLHF. As DNA, the CDR3 is TGTGCCAGCCGGGAGGGGGTGATTTCACCCCTCCACTTT.

The chain's CDR3 is CASSSGTSGYNEQFF. The DNA of the CDR3 is TGTGCCAGCAGCTCCGGGACTAGCGGGTACAATGAGCAGTTCTTC. The genes are TRBV5-6 and TRBJ2-1; 12 bases line up with TRBD2. CDR1 and CDR2 (germline): SGHDT, YYEEEE. The CDR3 runs to 15 residues. Trimming took 3 bases from V and 4 from J; bases not matched to a gene: 2.

The chain has TRBV6-1 and TRBJ2-7, with 8 bases matching TRBD2. Losses at the gene ends were 1 base for V and 0 bases for J; bases not matched to a gene: 5. CDR1 and CDR2 from the germline V gene are MNHNS and SASEGT. This CDR3 has 16 amino acids. The CDR3 sequence is CASSEESGGGSYEQYF. The DNA of the CDR3 is TGTGCCAGCAGTGAAGAAAGCGGGGGTGGCTCCTACGAGCAGTACTTC.

The V and J genes are TRBV2 and TRBJ1-1; D may be TRBD1 (6 bases). This CDR3 contains 14 residues. V was cut by 6 bases and J by 6 bases, with 17 bases left in between. CDR1 is SNHLY and CDR2 is FYNNEI in the germline V gene. CDR3 bases: TGTGCCAGCAGAACACAGGGTCCCGCTCCTGAAGCTTTCTTT. Residues: CASRTQGPAPEAFF.

This clone was seen just once. CDR3 in amino acids: CASSFDRGVYEQYF. CDR3 DNA: TGTGCCAGCAGCTTCGACAGGGGCGTATACGAGCAGTACTTC. J is TRBJ2-7 and V is TRBV7-2; 8 nucleotides line up with TRBD1. CDR1 and CDR2 from the germline V gene are SGHTA and FQGNSA. The J segment lost 4 bases and the V segment lost 3 bases, leaving 5 bases of the junction unmatched. This CDR3 region has 14 residues.

A few counts support this clone. The CDR3 loop reads CASSLGGPQYF. The CDR3 DNA follows: TGTGCCAGCAGCCTCGGTGGTCCGCAGTATTTT. The chain recombines TRBV2 with TRBJ2-3; D remains unclear. Germline V gives CDR1 SNHLY, CDR2 FYNNEI. V was clipped by 6 bases and J by 10 bases, with 11 bases between them. CDR3 size: 11 residues.

This clone was seen a handful of times. This rearrangement joins TRBV11-1 to TRBJ2-7; D is perhaps TRBD2 (6 bases). V was pared by 1 base and J by 6 bases, with 10 bases between. Germline values: CDR1 SGHAT, CDR2 FQDESV (reference sequence). CDR3 length equals 13 residues. CDR3 coding DNA: TGTGCCAGCAGCTTAGATTACGGGAGCGAGCAGTACTTC. Amino acid sequence: CASSLDYGSEQYF.

V and J are TRBV27 and TRBJ1-3; the D gene is possibly TRBD1 (5 bases). The V gene's germline CDR1 is MNHEY and CDR2 SMNVEV (reference sequence). The CDR3 loop spans 18 amino acids. The germline V and J ends were trimmed by 6 bases and 4 bases, with 25 bases remaining between them. CDR3 DNA sequence: TGTGCCAGCAGCTCCGCCCCGGGCAGGGCTGTATGGGGAAACACCATATATTTT. It specifies CASSSAPGRAVWGNTIYF.

The rearrangement links TRBV6-1 to TRBJ2-7; 7 bases fit TRBD1. Germline CDR1 and CDR2: MNHNS and SASEGT. Trimming cost V 3 bases and J 3 bases; bases outside gene matches: 5. The CDR3 contains 14 residues. The CDR3 nucleotides read TGTGCCAGCAGTGAGACAGGGTCAATCTACGAGCAGTACTTC. Its translation is CASSETGSIYEQYF.

This chain joins TRBV11-1 and TRBJ1-1; 9 bases are shared with TRBD1. CDR1 and CDR2 from the germline V gene are SGHAT and FQDESV (reference sequence). The trim removed 7 bases at V and 5 bases at J, leaving 17 bases unmatched. CDR3 length: 17 amino acids. The CDR3 DNA reads TGTGCCAGCAAAGGAATGAGATCTAGGACAGGGGTGACTGAAGCTTTCTTT. Amino acids: CASKGMRSRTGVTEAFF.